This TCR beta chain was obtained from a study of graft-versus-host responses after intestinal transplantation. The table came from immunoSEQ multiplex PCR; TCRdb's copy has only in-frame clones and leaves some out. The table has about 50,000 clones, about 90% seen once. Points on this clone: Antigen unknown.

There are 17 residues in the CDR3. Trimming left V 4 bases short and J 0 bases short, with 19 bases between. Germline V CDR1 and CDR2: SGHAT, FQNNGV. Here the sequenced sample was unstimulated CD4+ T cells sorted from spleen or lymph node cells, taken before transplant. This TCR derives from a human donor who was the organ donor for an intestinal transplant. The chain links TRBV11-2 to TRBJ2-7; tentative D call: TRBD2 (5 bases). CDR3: CASSSRIAKRSSYEQYF. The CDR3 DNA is TGTGCCAGCAGCTCCCGAATAGCGAAAAGGAGCTCCTACGAGCAGTACTTC. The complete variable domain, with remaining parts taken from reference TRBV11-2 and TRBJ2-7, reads EAGVAQSPRYKIIEKRQSVAFWCNPISGHATLYWYQQILGQGPKLLIQFQNNGVVDDSQLPKDRFSAERLKGVDSTLKIQPAKLEDSAVYLCASSSRIAKRSSYEQYFGPGTRLTVT.